This is a list of T cell receptor beta chains from one sample in a study of cytomegalovirus exposure and HLA in healthy donors. Here immunoSEQ multiplex PCR was the method, and the copy in TCRdb shows in-frame clones only, minus some. Of under 100,000 clones listed, around 80% are singletons. Sequencing was carried out using PBMCs. These receptors were taken from a human donor in good health. The conserved cysteine and the conserved F or W are not part of the CDR3 here. The D gene is left open where the match is weak.

CDR3	J	V	D
SVATGGPEAF	TRBJ1-1	TRBV29-1	TRBD1
ASSLAAGGTSDEQY	TRBJ2-7	TRBV11-2	TRBD1
ASSKGGSGEFEELF	TRBJ2-2	TRBV7-8	.
AISTGEGAF	TRBJ1-1	TRBV10-3	TRBD1
ASSVYQGANYGYT	TRBJ1-2	TRBV6-1	TRBD1
ASSHTGSGANVLT	TRBJ2-6	TRBV19	.
ASSEVHPTEGGVEAF	TRBJ1-1	TRBV2	.
ASSTVSAGDTDTQY	TRBJ2-3	TRBV9	TRBD2
ASSEVAGGSGELF	TRBJ2-2	TRBV6-1	TRBD1
ASSQVGSTDTQY	TRBJ2-3	TRBV4-1	.
ASSMEWGHQPQH	TRBJ1-5	TRBV19	.
ASSYSGLRGGSPLH	TRBJ1-6	TRBV6-5	.
ASGSGQGKNTEAF	TRBJ1-1	TRBV6-6	TRBD1
ASSIRGASTDTQY	TRBJ2-3	TRBV9	.
ASTDSGKETQY	TRBJ2-5	TRBV5-4	TRBD2
ASSAEGDNEQF	TRBJ2-1	TRBV9	.
AWDTRNYGYT	TRBJ1-2	TRBV30	.
AWSGGGAGAAYNEQF	TRBJ2-1	TRBV30	.
ATWFGRENSPLH	TRBJ1-6	TRBV2	.
ASSQATGSEKLF	TRBJ1-4	TRBV4-1	.
ASSLGHPGQGGETQY	TRBJ2-5	TRBV7-8	TRBD1
ASSSYRSYNEQF	TRBJ2-1	TRBV27	.
SVPGAGELF	TRBJ2-2	TRBV29-1	.
AISPGGDIDYQPQH	TRBJ1-5	TRBV6-6	.
ASSLSGGKTYEQY	TRBJ2-7	TRBV5-6	TRBD1
ASSLGGLAGTPAGETQY	TRBJ2-5	TRBV13	TRBD2
AWSVKAAADTQY	TRBJ2-3	TRBV30	.
ASRLDRNTEAF	TRBJ1-1	TRBV2	.
ASSIARDRVNEQF	TRBJ2-1	TRBV19	TRBD1
SIDSYNEQF	TRBJ2-1	TRBV29-1	.
ASSPSPGEGVTQY	TRBJ2-3	TRBV19	TRBD2
ASSYTDTDEAF	TRBJ1-1	TRBV6-5	.
ASSWGRGSPLH	TRBJ1-6	TRBV5-6	.
ASSVRGELITSPLH	TRBJ1-6	TRBV6-1	.
SARVEGWAF	TRBJ1-1	TRBV20-1	.